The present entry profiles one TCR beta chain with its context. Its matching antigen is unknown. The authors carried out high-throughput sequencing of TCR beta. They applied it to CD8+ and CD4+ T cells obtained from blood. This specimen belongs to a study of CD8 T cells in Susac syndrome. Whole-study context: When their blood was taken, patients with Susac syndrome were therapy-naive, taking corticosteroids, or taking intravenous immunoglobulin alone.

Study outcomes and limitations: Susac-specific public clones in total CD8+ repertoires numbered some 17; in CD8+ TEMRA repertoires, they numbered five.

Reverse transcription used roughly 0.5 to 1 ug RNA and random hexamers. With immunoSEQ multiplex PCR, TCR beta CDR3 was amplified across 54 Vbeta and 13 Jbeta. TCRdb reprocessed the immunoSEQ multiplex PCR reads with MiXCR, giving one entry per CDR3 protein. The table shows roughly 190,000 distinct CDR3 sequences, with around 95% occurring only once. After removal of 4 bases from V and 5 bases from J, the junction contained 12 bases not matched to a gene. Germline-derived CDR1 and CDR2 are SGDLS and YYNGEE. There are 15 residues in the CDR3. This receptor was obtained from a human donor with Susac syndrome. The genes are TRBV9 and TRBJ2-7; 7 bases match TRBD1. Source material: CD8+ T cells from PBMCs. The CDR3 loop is CASSPVTGIHDEQYF. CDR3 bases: TGTGCCAGCAGCCCAGTGACAGGGATTCACGACGAGCAGTACTTC.